Below, 21 T cell receptor beta chains from the same sample are listed, as sequenced in a study of blood T cell repertoires in COVID-19. Only in-frame clones appear in the TCRdb table, and some are missing; sequencing was by immunoSEQ multiplex PCR. This sample has about 190,000 clones, with 75% to 90% found just once. Sequenced input: peripheral blood. These receptors originate from a middle-aged woman with acute or convalescent COVID-19.

The chain combines TRBV5-1 with TRBJ2-1; 7 nucleotides line up with TRBD1. Per the germline V gene, CDR1 is SGHRS and CDR2 is YFSETQ. The J segment lost 9 bases and the V segment lost 5 bases, leaving 11 bases of the junction unmatched. The CDR3 covers 14 residues. CDR3 sequence: CASRATTGVAEQFF. CDR3 coding DNA: TGCGCCAGCAGAGCTACCACAGGGGTAGCTGAGCAGTTCTTC.

V is TRBV4-1 and J is TRBJ1-2; the D gene is possibly TRBD1 (6 bases). With 1 base removed from V and 5 bases from J, the gap between germline ends came to 11 bases. The CDR3 extends over 14 amino acids. Per the germline V gene, CDR1 is MGHRA and CDR2 is YSYEKL. The CDR3 loop reads CASSQARGGYGYTF. CDR3 nucleotides: TGCGCCAGCAGCCAAGCCAGGGGTGGGTATGGCTACACCTTC.

This chain links TRBV5-1 with TRBJ1-1; 8 bases agree with TRBD1. The V segment lost 4 bases and the J segment 4 bases; nucleotides outside the gene matches: 9. The CDR3 is 15 residues long. Germline assignment: CDR1 SGHRS and CDR2 YFSETQ. CDR3 in amino acids: CASSAGQGGRTEAFF. The CDR3 DNA follows: TGCGCCAGCAGCGCCGGACAGGGTGGACGCACTGAAGCTTTCTTT.

The gene calls are TRBV11-1 and TRBJ2-7; the D gene is possibly TRBD1 (5 bases). The CDR3 has 13 amino acids. The germline gives CDR1 SGHAT, CDR2 FQDESV (reference sequence). Trimming removed 5 bases from V and 4 bases from J, with 12 bases in between. CDR3 coding DNA: TGTGCCAGCAGCGCGGCAAACAGGTACGAGCAGTACTTC. Translation: CASSAANRYEQYF.

This rearrangement joins TRBV27 to TRBJ1-5; D ambiguous. The CDR3 contains 16 residues. The germline CDR1 and CDR2 sequences are MNHEY and SMNVEV (reference sequence). V was clipped by 9 bases and J by 1 base, with 19 bases between them. CDR3: CARGTGEALSNQPQHF. In nucleotides, the CDR3 is TGTGCCAGGGGTACTGGGGAGGCTCTAAGCAATCAGCCCCAGCATTTT.

The V call is TRBV5-1, the J call TRBJ2-1; TRBD2 matches at 8 bases. V dropped 5 bases and J dropped 6; count of bases not matched to a gene: 10. The CDR3 contains 15 residues. CDR1 and CDR2 from the germline V gene are SGHRS and YFSETQ. Written as DNA, the CDR3 is TGCGCCAGCAGGGTATTAGCGGGACCGAGCAATGAGCAGTTCTTC. Its protein product is CASRVLAGPSNEQFF.

The chain uses TRBV3-1 (or the pseudogene TRBV3-2) and TRBJ1-1; the D is unclear. The germline CDR1 and CDR2 sequences are LGHDT and YNNKEL (reference sequence). The CDR3 has 16 amino acids. The V gene lost 4 bases and the J gene lost 3 bases, with 18 bases spanning the gap. CDR3 loop: CASSLGNRRSYTEAFF. Written as DNA, the CDR3 is TGTGCCAGCAGCCTAGGAAACCGGCGTAGCTACACTGAAGCTTTCTTT.

The table lists this clone with a count of one. The CDR3 protein is CASSQGQVLYGYTF. CDR3 DNA sequence: TGTGCCAGCAGCCAGGGACAGGTGCTCTATGGCTACACCTTC. The rearrangement uses TRBV5-6 and TRBJ1-2; TRBD1 aligns across 8 bases. In germline, CDR1 is SGHDT, CDR2 YYEEEE. This CDR3 has 14 residues. Trimming removed 4 bases from V and 4 bases from J; junction bases left unmatched: 6.

This chain uses TRBV5-4 with TRBJ2-3, with TRBD1 matching 8 bases. There are 16 residues in the CDR3. Trimming at V came to 3 bases and at J to 1 base, leaving 7 bases not matched to a gene. Germline CDR1 is SGHNT and CDR2 is YYREEE (reference sequence). CDR3: CASSSNPGQGTDTQYF. The CDR3 DNA reads TGTGCCAGCAGCTCCAATCCGGGACAGGGCACAGATACGCAGTATTTT.

The rearrangement uses TRBV28 and TRBJ2-2; 11 bases agree with TRBD2. The CDR3 runs to 14 residues. Trimming removed 9 bases from V and 7 bases from J; junction bases left unmatched: 7. Germline-derived CDR1 and CDR2 are MDHEN and SYDVKM. CDR3 sequence: CASLAGGGYGELFF. The CDR3 DNA sequence: TGTGCCAGTCTAGCGGGAGGAGGTTACGGGGAGCTGTTTTTT.

This clone was picked up a small number of times. The CDR3 nucleotides read TGTGCCAGCAGCCTTACCTATCGACAGACAGCTAACTATGGCTACACCTTC. Its protein product is CASSLTYRQTANYGYTF. The chain uses TRBV7-8 and TRBJ1-2, with D maybe TRBD1 (5 bases). The germline CDR1 and CDR2 sequences are SGHVS and FQNEAQ. V gave up 5 bases and J gave up 0 bases, with 19 bases separating them. The CDR3 runs to 17 residues. Full variable domain (missing parts from reference TRBV7-8 and TRBJ1-2): GAGVSQSPRYKVAKRGQDVALRCDPISGHVSLFWYQQALGQGPEFLTYFQNEAQLDKSGLPSDRFFAERPEGSVSTLKIQRTQQEDSAVYLCASSLTYRQTANYGYTFGSGTRLTVV.

The chain uses TRBV27 and TRBJ1-6; TRBD1 might be the D (6 bases). Per the germline V gene, CDR1 is MNHEY and CDR2 is SMNVEV (reference sequence). Trimming removed 11 bases from V and 7 bases from J, with 15 bases in between. The CDR3 runs 13 residues. CDR3 amino acids: CAAAPGVNSPLHF. The CDR3 coding sequence is TGTGCCGCCGCTCCAGGGGTCAATTCACCCCTCCACTTT.

The gene calls are TRBV7-2 and TRBJ2-3, with D unresolved. The germline V gene encodes CDR1 SGHTA and CDR2 FQGNSA. The V gene lost 3 bases and the J gene lost 7 bases, with 20 bases spanning the gap. CDR3 length: 16 residues. CDR3 bases: TGTGCCAGCAGCTTGGATAGCCCTCTTCGCTCCAATACGCAGTATTTT. As protein: CASSLDSPLRSNTQYF. Variable domain in full (rest from reference TRBV7-2 and TRBJ2-3): GAGVSQSPSNKVTEKGKDVELRCDPISGHTALYWYRQSLGQGLEFLIYFQGNSAPDKSGLPSDRFSAERTGGSVSTLTIQRTQQEDSAVYLCASSLDSPLRSNTQYFGPGTRLTVL.

CDR3 in DNA: TGTGCCAGCAGCCCGGGACTAGCGGGGGGGCTCTCCTACGAGCAGTACTTC. Its translation: CASSPGLAGGLSYEQYF. The V gene is TRBV5-4, the J gene TRBJ2-7, with TRBD2 identical over 16 bases. The CDR3 is made up of 17 amino acids. Looked up from germline, CDR1 is SGHNT and CDR2 is YYREEE (reference sequence). J gave up 0 bases and V 4 bases, and 4 bases lay outside the gene matches.

The chain links TRBV2 to TRBJ2-2; perhaps TRBD2 as D (5 bases). This CDR3 contains 12 residues. The V gene's germline CDR1 is SNHLY and CDR2 FYNNEI. Trimming shortened V by 8 bases and J by 7 bases, and 11 bases separated the two germline ends. CDR3 nucleotides: TGTGCCAGCGCAGGAAGCGGCGGGGAGCTGTTTTTT. It is translated as CASAGSGGELFF.

V usage is TRBV2 and J usage is TRBJ2-2; D possibly corresponds to TRBD1 (6 bases). The CDR3 contains 12 residues. Trimming removed 10 bases at V and 4 bases at J, with 10 bases between. CDR1 and CDR2 (germline): SNHLY, FYNNEI. The CDR3 region has the DNA TGTGCCAACAAAGGGGGCACCGGGGAGCTGTTTTTT. This codes for CANKGGTGELFF. Together with reference TRBV2 and TRBJ2-2, the CDR3 gives the full variable domain: EPEVTQTPSHQVTQMGQEVILRCVPISNHLYFYWYRQILGQKVEFLVSFYNNEISEKSEIFDDQFSVERPDGSNFTLKIRSTKLEDSAMYFCANKGGTGELFFGEGSRLTVL.

This CDR3 reads CASSRQGGEKLFF. For the CDR3, the DNA is TGTGCCAGCAGTAGACAGGGGGGTGAAAAACTGTTTTTT. The chain joins TRBV12-3 or TRBV12-4 to TRBJ1-4; TRBD1 agrees at 9 bases. The length of the CDR3 is 13 residues. V shed 5 bases and J 7 bases; nucleotides not matched to a gene: 2.

The genes are TRBV6-5 and TRBJ2-7; a weak D match, TRBD2 (5 bases). V shed 0 bases and J shed 2 bases, with 11 bases lying between them. Germline lookup yields CDR1 MNHEY and CDR2 SVGAGI. The CDR3 has 15 residues. The CDR3 bases are TGTGCCAGCAGTTACTCGCAGCTAGCTACCTACGAGCAGTACTTC. Amino acid sequence: CASSYSQLATYEQYF.

The chain links TRBV11-2 to TRBJ2-3; tentative D call: TRBD1 (5 bases). Between the trimmed V and J ends, which lost 5 bases and 2 bases, there was a span of 17 bases. CDR3 size: 16 residues. CDR1 and CDR2 from the germline V gene are SGHAT and FQNNGV. CDR3 in amino acids: CASSPYNRRTTDTQYF. The CDR3 nucleotides are TGTGCCAGCAGCCCATACAACAGGCGCACCACAGATACGCAGTATTTT. Full variable domain (outside the CDR3, taken from reference TRBV11-2 and TRBJ2-3): EAGVAQSPRYKIIEKRQSVAFWCNPISGHATLYWYQQILGQGPKLLIQFQNNGVVDDSQLPKDRFSAERLKGVDSTLKIQPAKLEDSAVYLCASSPYNRRTTDTQYFGPGTRLTVL.

The V and J genes are TRBV5-1 and TRBJ1-2; the D gene is possibly TRBD1 (6 bases). The CDR3 totals 15 residues. Trimming cost V 3 bases and J 6 bases, with 18 bases left between them. Germline CDR1 reads SGHRS; CDR2 reads YFSETQ. CDR3 nucleotides: TGCGCCAGCAGCTCCGTACGAGGGGGGGTTGATGGCTACACCTTC. It translates to CASSSVRGGVDGYTF.

By sample fraction, this clone is medium-sized (0.01 to 0.1%). The chain has TRBV7-9 and TRBJ2-7; 10 nucleotides align to TRBD1. The CDR3 is 13 amino acids. The V gene's germline CDR1 is SEHNR and CDR2 FQNEAQ (reference sequence). The CDR3 DNA reads as TGTGGAAGCACCGGGACAGGGGCCTACGAGCAGTACTTC. This sequence encodes CGSTGTGAYEQYF.